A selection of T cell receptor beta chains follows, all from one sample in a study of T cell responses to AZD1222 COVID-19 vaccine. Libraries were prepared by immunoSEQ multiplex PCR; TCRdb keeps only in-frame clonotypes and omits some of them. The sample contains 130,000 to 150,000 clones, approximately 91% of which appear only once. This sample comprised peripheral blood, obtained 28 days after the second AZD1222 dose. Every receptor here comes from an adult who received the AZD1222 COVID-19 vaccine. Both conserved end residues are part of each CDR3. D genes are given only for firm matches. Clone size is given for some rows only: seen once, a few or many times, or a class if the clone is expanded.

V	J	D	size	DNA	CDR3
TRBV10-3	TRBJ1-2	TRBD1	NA	TGTGCCATCAGTGAGTCGCATACAGGTCTCGGACAGGGGGATGGAGTTGGTGGCTACACCTTC	CAISESHTGLGQGDGVGGYTF
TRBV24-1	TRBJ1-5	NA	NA	TGTGCCACCAGTGTGTTGGGGCATCCCTTTTCTGGGAATCAGCCCCAGCATTTT	CATSVLGHPFSGNQPQHF
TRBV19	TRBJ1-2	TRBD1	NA	TGTGCCAGTAAGAGGGGGCCAGGAGATGGCTACACCTTC	CASKRGPGDGYTF
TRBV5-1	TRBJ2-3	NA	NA	TGCGCCAGCAGCCCAGGAAGACTTACTAGCACAGATACGCAGTATTTT	CASSPGRLTSTDTQYF
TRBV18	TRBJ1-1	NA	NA	TGTGCCAGCTCACCGGGGGGCTTTACCGTTGAAGCTTTCTTT	CASSPGGFTVEAFF
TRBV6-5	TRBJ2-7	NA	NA	TGTGCAAGCGGGTTGTTTTACGAGCAGTACTTC	CASGLFYEQYF
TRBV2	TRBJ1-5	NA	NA	TGTGCCAGCAGTGATCTCAGGAATCAGCCCCAGCATTTT	CASSDLRNQPQHF
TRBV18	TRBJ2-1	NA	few	TGTGCCAGCTCACCAGACATCTCCTACAATGAGCAGTTCTTC	CASSPDISYNEQFF
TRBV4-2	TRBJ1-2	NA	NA	TGTGCCAGCAGCCCCCCGGGGTTGTCTGGCTACACCTTC	CASSPPGLSGYTF
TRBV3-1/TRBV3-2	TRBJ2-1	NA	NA	TGTGCCAGCAGCCAACCTCGAATAGCGACGCTAAACAATGAGCAGTTCTTC	CASSQPRIATLNNEQFF
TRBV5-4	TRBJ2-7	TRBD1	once	TGTGCCAGCAGCGGGCAGGGGGCGGACGAGCAGTACTTC	CASSGQGADEQYF
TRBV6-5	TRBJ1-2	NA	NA	TGTGCCAGCAGTCAAAGGGTCCACAGAGATGGCTACACCTTC	CASSQRVHRDGYTF
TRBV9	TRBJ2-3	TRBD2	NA	TGTGCCAGCGCGCCGGGACTAGCGGGAGGGGATACGCAGTATTTT	CASAPGLAGGDTQYF
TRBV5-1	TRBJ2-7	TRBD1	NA	TGCGCCAGCAGCTCCGGGACAGGGGTCCACGAGCAGTACTTC	CASSSGTGVHEQYF
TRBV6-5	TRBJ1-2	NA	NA	TGTGCCAGCAGCTTCCTAGGCTATGGCTACACCTTC	CASSFLGYGYTF
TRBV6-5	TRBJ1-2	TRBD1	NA	TGTGCCAGCACCCAAGGACAGGGCCCTGGAAAAGGCTACACCTTC	CASTQGQGPGKGYTF
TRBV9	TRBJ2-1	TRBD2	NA	TGTGCCAGCAGCGGGGGACTAGCGGGAGAAAGGAGATACAATGAGCAGTTCTTC	CASSGGLAGERRYNEQFF
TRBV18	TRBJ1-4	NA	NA	TGTGCCAGCTCAAACGTAAGCGGAGCTAATGAAAAACTGTTTTTT	CASSNVSGANEKLFF
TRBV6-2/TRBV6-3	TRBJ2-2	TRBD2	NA	TGTGCCAGCGGCCCCAGCGGGAGAGGGACCGGGGAGCTGTTTTTT	CASGPSGRGTGELFF
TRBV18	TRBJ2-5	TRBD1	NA	TGTGCCAGCTCACCTAGGACAGGGGGCTCGGAGACCCAGTACTTC	CASSPRTGGSETQYF
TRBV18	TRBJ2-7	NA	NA	TGTGCCAGCTCACCCCCCTATCGGTCAGCGACGGGCTCCTACGAGCAGTACTTC	CASSPPYRSATGSYEQYF
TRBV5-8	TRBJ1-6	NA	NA	TGTGCCAGCAGCCACAGGACATCAGGGCGTAATTCACCCCTCCACTTT	CASSHRTSGRNSPLHF
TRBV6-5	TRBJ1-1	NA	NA	TGTGCCAGCAGTCCTGGGCAGGGGAGGAACACTGAAGCTTTCTTT	CASSPGQGRNTEAFF
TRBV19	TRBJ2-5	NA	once	TGTGCCAGTAGCCACGGACTTTTGGGGGAGACCCAGTACTTC	CASSHGLLGETQYF
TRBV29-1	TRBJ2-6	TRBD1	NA	TGCAGCGTTGTCGGGACAGGGAACTCTGGGGCCAACGTCCTGACTTTC	CSVVGTGNSGANVLTF
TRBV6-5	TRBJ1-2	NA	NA	TGTGCCCTAATCTTGGGGCGGAATGGCTACACCTTC	CALILGRNGYTF
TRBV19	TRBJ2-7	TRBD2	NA	TGTGCCAGTAGTTCAAGCGGGAATATACTCTACGAGCAGTACTTC	CASSSSGNILYEQYF
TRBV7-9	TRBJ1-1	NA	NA	TGTGCCAGCAGCTTTAGATCGAACACTGAAGCTTTCTTT	CASSFRSNTEAFF
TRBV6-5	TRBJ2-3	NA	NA	TGTGCCAGCAGGATTAAAGAACCTAGCACAGATACGCAGTATTTT	CASRIKEPSTDTQYF
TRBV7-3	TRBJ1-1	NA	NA	TGTGCCAGCAGCTTCGGGGCGAACACTGAAGCTTTCTTT	CASSFGANTEAFF
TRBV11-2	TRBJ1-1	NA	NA	TGTGCCAGCAGCTCCCCCTTGGTGGTTAGGGCTTTCTTT	CASSSPLVVRAFF
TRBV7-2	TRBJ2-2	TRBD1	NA	TGTGCCAGCAGCTTAGCCTGGGACAGGAACACCGGGGAGCTGTTTTTT	CASSLAWDRNTGELFF
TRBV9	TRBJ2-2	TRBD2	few	TGTGCCAGCAGCGCAGGACTAGCTGGCACCGGGGAGCTGTTTTTT	CASSAGLAGTGELFF
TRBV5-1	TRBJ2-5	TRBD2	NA	TGCGCCAGCAGCGGGGGACTAGCACCCCAAGAGACCCAGTACTTC	CASSGGLAPQETQYF
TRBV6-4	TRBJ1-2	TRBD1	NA	TGTGCCAGCAGTGGTACGTCTGGCAGGGGGCCCCGGAGTGGCTACACCTTC	CASSGTSGRGPRSGYTF
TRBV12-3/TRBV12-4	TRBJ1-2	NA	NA	TGTGCCAGCAGTAATGCTCGTTTAGGAGGCTACACCTTC	CASSNARLGGYTF
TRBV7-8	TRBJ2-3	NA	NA	TGTGCCAGCAGCCCCTGGACAGGCACAGATACGCAGTATTTT	CASSPWTGTDTQYF
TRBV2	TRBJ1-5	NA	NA	TGTGCCAGCAGGCCCGGGGCAGCCTCCAATCAGCCCCAGCATTTT	CASRPGAASNQPQHF
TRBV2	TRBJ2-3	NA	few	TGTGCCAGCACGCCGGACAGCTACACAGATACGCAGTATTTT	CASTPDSYTDTQYF
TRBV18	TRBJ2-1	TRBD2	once	TGTGCCAGCTCACCTCTCGGGGCGGGAGGCTACAATGAGCAGTTCTTC	CASSPLGAGGYNEQFF
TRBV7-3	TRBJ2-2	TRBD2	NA	TGTGCCAGCAGCCCCTCGGGACTAGCGGGGCGGGCCGGGGAGCTGTTTTTT	CASSPSGLAGRAGELFF
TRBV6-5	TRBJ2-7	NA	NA	TGTGCCAGCAGCCGACCCGGGGTGAAGTACGAGCAGTACTTC	CASSRPGVKYEQYF
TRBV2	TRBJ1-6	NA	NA	TGTGCCACCGACACCAGCTCCTATAATTCACCCCTCCACTTT	CATDTSSYNSPLHF